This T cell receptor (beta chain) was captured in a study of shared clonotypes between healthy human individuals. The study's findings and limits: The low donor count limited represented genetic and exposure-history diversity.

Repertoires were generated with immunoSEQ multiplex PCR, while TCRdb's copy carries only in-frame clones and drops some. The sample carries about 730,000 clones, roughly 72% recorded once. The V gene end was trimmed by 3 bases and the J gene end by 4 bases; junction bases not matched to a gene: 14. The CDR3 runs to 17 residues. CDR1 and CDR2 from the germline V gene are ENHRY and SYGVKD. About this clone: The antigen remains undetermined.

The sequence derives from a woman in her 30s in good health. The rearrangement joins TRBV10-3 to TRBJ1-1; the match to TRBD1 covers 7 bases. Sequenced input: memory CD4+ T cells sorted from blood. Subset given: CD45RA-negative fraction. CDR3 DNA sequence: TGTGCCATCAGTGACCCCAGTCTGAGGGGGCTGGGCACTGAAGCTTTCTTT. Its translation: CAISDPSLRGLGTEAFF.